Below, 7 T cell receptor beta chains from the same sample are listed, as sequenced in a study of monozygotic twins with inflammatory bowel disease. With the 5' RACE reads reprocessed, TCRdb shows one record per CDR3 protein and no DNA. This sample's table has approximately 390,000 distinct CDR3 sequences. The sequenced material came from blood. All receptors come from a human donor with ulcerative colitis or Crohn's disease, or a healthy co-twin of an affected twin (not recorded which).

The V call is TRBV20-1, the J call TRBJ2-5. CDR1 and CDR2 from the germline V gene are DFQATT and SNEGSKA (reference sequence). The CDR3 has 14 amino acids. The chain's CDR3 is CSARVISSRETQYF.

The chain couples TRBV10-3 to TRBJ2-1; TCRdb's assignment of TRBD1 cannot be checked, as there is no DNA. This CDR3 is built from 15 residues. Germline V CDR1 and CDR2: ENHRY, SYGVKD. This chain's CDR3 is CAISEQGRGDSLQFF.

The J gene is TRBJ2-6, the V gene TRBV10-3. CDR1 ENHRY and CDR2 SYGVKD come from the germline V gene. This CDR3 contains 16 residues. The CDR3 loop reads CAVSESLGSGANVLTF.

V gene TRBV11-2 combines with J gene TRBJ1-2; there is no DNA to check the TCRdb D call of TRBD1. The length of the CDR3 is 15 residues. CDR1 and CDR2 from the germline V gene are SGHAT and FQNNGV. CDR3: CASSLEAFRPGGYTF.

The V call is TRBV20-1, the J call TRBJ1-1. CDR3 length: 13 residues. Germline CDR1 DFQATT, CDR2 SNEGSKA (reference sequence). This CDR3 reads CSARGIGFTEAFF.

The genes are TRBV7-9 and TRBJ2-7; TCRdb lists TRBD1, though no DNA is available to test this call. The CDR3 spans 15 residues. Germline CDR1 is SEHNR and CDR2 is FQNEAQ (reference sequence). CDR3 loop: CASSEDRGGTYEQYF.

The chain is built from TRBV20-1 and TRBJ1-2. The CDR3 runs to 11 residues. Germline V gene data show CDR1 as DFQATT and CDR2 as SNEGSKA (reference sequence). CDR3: CSARPPEGYTF.